Described below is a single T cell receptor beta chain sequence and its context. These data originate in a study of blood T cells in healthy people across ages. CDR3 length equals 15 residues. Losses at the gene ends were 4 bases for V and 1 base for J; bases not matched to a gene: 3. Germline V gives CDR1 LGHDT, CDR2 YNNKEL (reference sequence). For the second PCR, which ran for about 7 to 11 cycles, a sample-barcoded 5' primer and a J-beta primer mix were used. The yield of each sample was at least 2.5 million CDR3-containing paired-end reads. TCRdb ran MiXCR on the 5' RACE reads and lists one entry per CDR3 protein. The sample has a few hundred thousand distinct CDR3 sequences; approximately 30% are singletons.

The sample consisted of blood. V is TRBV3-1 and J is TRBJ2-3; TRBD1 matches 9 bases. This clonotype originated in a woman aged 70-85 years in good health. The CDR3 loop reads CASSPQGAGTDTQYF. CDR3 in DNA: TGTGCCAGCAGCCCACAGGGGGCAGGCACAGATACGCAGTATTTT.